Listed below are T cell receptor beta chains from one sample, sequenced in a study of blood T cell repertoires in COVID-19. Some clones are missing from TCRdb's copy, which holds only in-frame ones; the method was immunoSEQ multiplex PCR. The table has roughly 380,000 clones, about 88% seen once. Sequencing was performed on PBMCs or T cells enriched from blood (not recorded which). The receptor set was obtained from a woman aged 30 to 39 who had recovered from COVID-19. CDR3s include the opening cysteine and the closing phenylalanine or tryptophan. D genes are given only for firm matches. Only some rows state a clone size, as once, few, many or a class for expanded clones.

V gene	J gene	D gene	clone size	CDR3 DNA	CDR3 protein
TRBV11-2	TRBJ2-4	TRBD2	-	TGTGCCAGCAGCCAATATGGGCTAGCGGGGGGTGGAAACATTCAGTACTTC	CASSQYGLAGGGNIQYF
TRBV4-2	TRBJ2-5	TRBD2	-	TGTGCCAGCAGCCAAGGTACTAGCGGGAGAGAGACCCAGTACTTC	CASSQGTSGRETQYF
TRBV18	TRBJ2-1	TRBD2	-	TGTGCCAGCTCACCTACTAGCGGGCACTTAGCCTACAATGAGCAGTTCTTC	CASSPTSGHLAYNEQFF
TRBV27	TRBJ1-1	TRBD1	-	TGTGCCAGCAGTCCCCGGGACAGGAGTGACACTGAAGCTTTCTTT	CASSPRDRSDTEAFF
TRBV3-1/TRBV3-2	TRBJ2-7	-	-	TGTGCAAGCGGGACACTCTCGGGGGAGCAGTACTTC	CASGTLSGEQYF
TRBV19	TRBJ2-7	TRBD2	-	TGTGCCAGTAGTATCGGTCTAGCGGGGGGCTACGAGCAGTACTTC	CASSIGLAGGYEQYF
TRBV6-5	TRBJ2-1	-	few	TGTGCCAGCAGCCCCATGAGCTCCTACAATGAGCAGTTCTTC	CASSPMSSYNEQFF
TRBV19	TRBJ2-1	-	-	TGTGCCAGTAGTATTACCGGACAGACCTTCCCTGAGCAGTTCTTC	CASSITGQTFPEQFF
TRBV10-3	TRBJ2-1	TRBD2	-	TGTGCCATCAGTGGTAGCGGGAGCGGATACAATGAGCAGTTCTTC	CAISGSGSGYNEQFF
TRBV7-6	TRBJ2-2	TRBD2	-	TGTGCCAGCAGCTTAATCTTGAGAGGGGAACCGGGACTAGCGAGGAACACCGGGGAGCTGTTTTTT	CASSLILRGEPGLARNTGELFF
TRBV5-1	TRBJ1-1	-	once	TGCGCCAGCAGCTTAACCTTGACAGCGAACACTGAAGCTTTCTTT	CASSLTLTANTEAFF
TRBV2	TRBJ2-2	TRBD1	few	TGTGCCAGCAGTCCTAAAAGGGCCGGGACAGATAACACCGGGGAGCTGTTTTTT	CASSPKRAGTDNTGELFF
TRBV11-2	TRBJ2-1	-	-	TGTGCCAGCAGCCCCTTGGGGAGGTCGCTTGACAATGAGCAGTTCTTC	CASSPLGRSLDNEQFF
TRBV5-6	TRBJ1-1	-	-	TGTGCCAGCAGCTTGGTAGGGGACACTGAAGCTTTCTTT	CASSLVGDTEAFF
TRBV21-1	TRBJ2-5	-	-	TGTGCCAGCAGCAAAGCCCGCCAGGAAGAGACCCAGTACTTC	CASSKARQEETQYF
TRBV19	TRBJ1-2	TRBD1	-	TGTGCCAGTAGTGATCCGGGGACAGGGGTTCTCTATGGCTACACCTTC	CASSDPGTGVLYGYTF
TRBV19	TRBJ1-3	-	-	TGTGCCAGTAGCACCAGGGTCTCTGGAAACACCATATATTTT	CASSTRVSGNTIYF
TRBV18	TRBJ2-3	-	-	TGTGCCAGCTCACCACCGGGGCTAGCGAGAGATACGCAGTATTTT	CASSPPGLARDTQYF
TRBV28	TRBJ2-7	-	-	TGTGCCAGCAAAGATCCCCGGAGTTTAAGGGGCTACGAGCAGTACTTC	CASKDPRSLRGYEQYF
TRBV18	TRBJ2-2	TRBD1	-	TGTGCCAGCTCACCACGGTCGAGACAGGGTCACGGGGAGCTGTTTTTT	CASSPRSRQGHGELFF
TRBV30	TRBJ1-2	TRBD1	once	TGTGCCTGGAGCCCGGGACAGGGGTTTGGCTACACCTTC	CAWSPGQGFGYTF
TRBV6-5	TRBJ1-4	TRBD1	-	TGTGCCAGCAGCTCCGGGACAGGGCATGAAAAACTGTTTTTT	CASSSGTGHEKLFF
TRBV20-1	TRBJ1-2	-	-	TGCAGTACCGACAGTAACGGCTACACCTTC	CSTDSNGYTF
TRBV4-1	TRBJ2-1	TRBD1	-	TGCGCCAGCAGCCCAGGACAGGGGGCGGGTGAGCAGTTCTTC	CASSPGQGAGEQFF
TRBV12-5	TRBJ2-5	-	-	TGTGCTAGTGGTTCGGGTCCAGTGGAGACCCAGTACTTC	CASGSGPVETQYF
TRBV29-1	TRBJ1-1	-	-	TGCAGCGTTGCGACTGTGAACACTGAAGCTTTCTTT	CSVATVNTEAFF
TRBV7-2	TRBJ1-2	-	-	TGTGCCAGCAGCTTAGCTACCCCAGATAGCAACGGCTACACCTTC	CASSLATPDSNGYTF
TRBV7-2	TRBJ1-1	-	once	TGTGCCAGCAGCTTCTATGGGAACACTGAAGCTTTCTTT	CASSFYGNTEAFF
TRBV5-1	TRBJ2-1	TRBD2	-	TGCGCCAGCAGCCCTAGCGGTGTCTCCTACAATGAGCAGTTCTTC	CASSPSGVSYNEQFF
TRBV15	TRBJ2-1	TRBD2	many	TGTGCCACCAGCAGATATCGGGCGGGAGGAGTGTACAATGAGCAGTTCTTC	CATSRYRAGGVYNEQFF
TRBV27	TRBJ2-1	-	few	TGTGCCAGCAGTTTCGTGCAGGGAGGGGGCAATGAGCAGTTCTTC	CASSFVQGGGNEQFF
TRBV28	TRBJ1-5	-	few	TGTGCCAGCAACAGGGAGAGTCAGCCCCAGCATTTT	CASNRESQPQHF
TRBV4-1	TRBJ1-2	-	-	TGCGCCAGCAGCCAAGAAGCATACGGATTGGGTCGCATGCGGGGCTATGGCTACACCTTC	CASSQEAYGLGRMRGYGYTF
TRBV5-1	TRBJ2-7	-	-	TGCGCCAGCAGCTTCGCCGGTGAGCAGTACTTC	CASSFAGEQYF
TRBV28	TRBJ1-4	-	once	TGTGCCAGCAGTTTGGCGGGCGAAAAACTGTTTTTT	CASSLAGEKLFF